What follows describes a single T cell receptor beta chain. This clone was found a few times. The antigen it binds to is not known. The sample holds no much larger clone one base away, and base qualities are not on file. These data are taken from a study of somatic mutations in cytotoxic T cells in rheumatoid arthritis (dated by TCRdb to about 2017). In terms of the full investigation: Some T-cell populations stained with V beta antibodies were sorted by flow on a FACSAria II or Sony SH800 to nearly 100% purity, with sorted V beta1+ cells additionally subjected to TCRB sequencing. In newly diagnosed rheumatoid arthritis without treatment, the study examined if expanded CD8+ T-cell clones harbor somatic mutations, relying on TCRB deep sequencing to characterize clonality. A total of some 63 rheumatoid arthritis patients and 20 to 25 healthy controls underwent TCRB deep sequencing. Patients and controls did not essentially differ in median age, which was nearly identical between the groups.

Genomic DNA underwent TCRB CDR3 sequencing using the immunoSEQ assay. The original methods were these. The analyses included only productive TCRB rearrangements. Clonality was expressed as a Shannon entropy-based productive clonality index, with each clone defined by a unique TCRB CDR3 sequence. Repertoire overlap for a pair of samples was computed from each clone's template counts relative to total templates per sample. A correlation with a Spearman r of approximately 0.6 was found between V-gene usage by flow cytometry and V-gene usage by TCRB sequencing. TCRdb carries this immuneACCESS record with in-frame sequences only. Its versions omit some clonotypes, under half of them owing to an unresolved V gene in the studies checked, with the rest unexplained. V and J calls and clone size are as listed in that table; D and trimming were resolved from the DNA. The sample contains roughly 35,000 clones, under 90% of them found a single time. The biggest ten clones account for roughly 3.4% of the sample.

The cysteine opens and the phenylalanine closes a CDR3 of 14 amino acids. Only the CDR3 DNA stays, 42 bases, in frame from base 1. CDR1 and CDR2 were assigned from the germline V gene as MGHRA and YSYEKL. Ends trimmed: V by 1 base, J by 5 bases; bases unmatched to a gene: 1. General conclusions and limits of the study: CD8+ T-cell clonality did not differ significantly between rheumatoid arthritis patients and age-matched healthy controls. An increase of CD8+ clonality with age was seen in patients (Spearman r ~ 0.47) but not in healthy controls. It was unknown which antigens the expanded CD8+ clones targeted, and their absence from virus-specific databases did not exclude viral specificity. The largest CD8+ clone made up more than 20% of CD8+ cells in about an eighth of the 65 patients, and blood and synovial fluid shared several identical CD8+ TCRB sequences. The slight TRBV07 underrepresentation in patients was not adjusted for multiple comparisons.

Buffy coats from 20 blood donors served as healthy controls, a group that was about 60% female with a median age of approximately 60 years (range roughly 20-75). Positive magnetic bead selection on an AutoMACS was used to isolate CD4+ and CD8+ cells, with flow cytometry used to check purity. Ficoll-Paque PLUS density gradient separation was used to isolate peripheral blood mononuclear cells. DNA was extracted from CD4-enriched, CD8-enriched or PBMC samples with Nucleospin Tissue or Tissue XS kits and quantified with a Qubit 2.0 fluorometer. The sample consisted of CD8+ T cells sorted from blood. The sequence links TRBV4-1 to TRBJ2-7, and TRBD2 aligns with 11 junction nucleotides. This receptor was obtained from a man in his forties in good health. The DNA sequence follows: TGCGCCAGCAGCCAAGTAGCGGGAGGGAACGAGCAGTACTTC. It codes for CASSQVAGGNEQYF.